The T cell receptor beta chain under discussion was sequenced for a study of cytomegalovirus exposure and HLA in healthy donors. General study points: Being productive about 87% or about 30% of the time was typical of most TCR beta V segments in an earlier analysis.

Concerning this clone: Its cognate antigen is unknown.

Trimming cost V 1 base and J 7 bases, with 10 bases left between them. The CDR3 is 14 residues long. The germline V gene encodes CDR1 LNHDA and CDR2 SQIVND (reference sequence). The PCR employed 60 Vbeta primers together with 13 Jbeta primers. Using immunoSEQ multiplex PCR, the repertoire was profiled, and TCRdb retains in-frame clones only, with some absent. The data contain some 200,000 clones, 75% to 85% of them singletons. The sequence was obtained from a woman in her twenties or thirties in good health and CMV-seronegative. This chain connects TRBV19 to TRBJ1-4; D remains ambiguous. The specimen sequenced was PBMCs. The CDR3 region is CASSIGVNSEKLFF. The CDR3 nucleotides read TGTGCCAGTAGTATAGGGGTAAACAGTGAAAAACTGTTTTTT. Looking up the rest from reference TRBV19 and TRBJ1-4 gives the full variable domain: DGGITQSPKYLFRKEGQNVTLSCEQNLNHDAMYWYRQDPGQGLRLIYYSQIVNDFQKGDIAEGYSVSREKKESFPLTVTSAQKNPTAFYLCASSIGVNSEKLFFGSGTQLSVL.